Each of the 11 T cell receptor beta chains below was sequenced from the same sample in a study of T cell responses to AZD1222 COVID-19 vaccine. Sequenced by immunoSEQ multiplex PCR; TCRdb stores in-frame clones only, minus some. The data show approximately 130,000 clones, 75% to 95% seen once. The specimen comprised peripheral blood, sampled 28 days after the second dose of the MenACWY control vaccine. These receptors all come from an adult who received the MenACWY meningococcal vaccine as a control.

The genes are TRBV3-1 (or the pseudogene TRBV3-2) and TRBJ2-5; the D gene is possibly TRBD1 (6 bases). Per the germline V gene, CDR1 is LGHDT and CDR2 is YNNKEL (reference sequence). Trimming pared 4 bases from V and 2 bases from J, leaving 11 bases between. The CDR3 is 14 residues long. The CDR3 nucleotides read TGTGCCAGCAGCCTGACAGGCAGACAAGAGACCCAGTACTTC. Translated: CASSLTGRQETQYF.

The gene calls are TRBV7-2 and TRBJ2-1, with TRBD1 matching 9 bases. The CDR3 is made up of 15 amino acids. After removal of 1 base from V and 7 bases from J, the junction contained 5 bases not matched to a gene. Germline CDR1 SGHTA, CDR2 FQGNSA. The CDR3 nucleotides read TGTGCCAGCAGCTTAGGGGACAGGGTTATGAATGAGCAGTTCTTC. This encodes CASSLGDRVMNEQFF.

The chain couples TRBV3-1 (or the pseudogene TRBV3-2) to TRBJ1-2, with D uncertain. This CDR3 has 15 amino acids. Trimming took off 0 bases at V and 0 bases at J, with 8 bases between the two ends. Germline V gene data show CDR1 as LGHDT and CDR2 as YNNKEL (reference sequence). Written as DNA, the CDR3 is TGTGCCAGCAGCCAAGATTTACGGTCTAACTATGGCTACACCTTC. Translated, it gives CASSQDLRSNYGYTF.

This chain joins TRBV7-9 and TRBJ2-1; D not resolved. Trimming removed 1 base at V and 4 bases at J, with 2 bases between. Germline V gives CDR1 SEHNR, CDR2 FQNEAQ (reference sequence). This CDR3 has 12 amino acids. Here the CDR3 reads CASSLVYNEQFF. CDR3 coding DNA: TGTGCCAGCAGCTTAGTGTACAATGAGCAGTTCTTC.

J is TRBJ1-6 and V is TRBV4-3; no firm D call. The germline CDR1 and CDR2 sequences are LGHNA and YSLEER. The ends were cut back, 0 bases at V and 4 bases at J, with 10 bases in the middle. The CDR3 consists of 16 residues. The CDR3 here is CASSQERDFYNSPLHF. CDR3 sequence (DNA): TGCGCCAGCAGCCAAGAAAGGGATTTTTATAATTCACCCCTCCACTTT.

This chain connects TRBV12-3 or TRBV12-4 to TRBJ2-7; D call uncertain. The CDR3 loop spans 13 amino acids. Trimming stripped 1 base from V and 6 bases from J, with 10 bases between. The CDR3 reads CASSLGRLAEQYF. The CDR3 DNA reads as TGTGCCAGCAGTTTAGGACGATTGGCCGAGCAGTACTTC.

The DNA of the CDR3 is TGTGCCAGCTCCACCGGGACTAGCGGCGACGAGCAGTACTTC. Translation gives CASSTGTSGDEQYF. The V call is TRBV18, the J call TRBJ2-7, with 11 nucleotides matching TRBD2. Trimming cost V 6 bases and J 5 bases; bases outside gene matches: 6. Germline CDR1 reads KGHSH; CDR2 reads LQKENI. The CDR3 is 14 amino acids. The whole variable domain, filled in from reference TRBV18 and TRBJ2-7, reads NAGVMQNPRHLVRRRGQEARLRCSPMKGHSHVYWYRQLPEEGLKFMVYLQKENIIDESGMPKERFSAEFPKEGPSILRIQQVVRGDSAAYFCASSTGTSGDEQYFGPGTRLTVT.

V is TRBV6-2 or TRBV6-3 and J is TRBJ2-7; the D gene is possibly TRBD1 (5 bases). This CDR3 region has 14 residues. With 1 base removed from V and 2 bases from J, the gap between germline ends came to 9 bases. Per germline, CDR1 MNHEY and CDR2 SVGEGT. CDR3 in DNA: TGTGCCAGCAGTTACTTGCAGGGTCCCTACGAGCAGTACGTC. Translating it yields CASSYLQGPYEQYV.

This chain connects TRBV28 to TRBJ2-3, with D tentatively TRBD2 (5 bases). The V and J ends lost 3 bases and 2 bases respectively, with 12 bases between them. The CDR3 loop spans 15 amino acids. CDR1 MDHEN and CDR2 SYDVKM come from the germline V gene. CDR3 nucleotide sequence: TGTGCCAGCAGTTTCACGGGAACAATCACAGATACGCAGTATTTT. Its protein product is CASSFTGTITDTQYF.

As DNA, the CDR3 is TGTGCCAGCAGCTCTATGTCTTACGAGCAGTACGTC. Translation gives CASSSMSYEQYV. The J gene is TRBJ2-7, the V gene TRBV11-2; no clear D gene. V was shortened by 4 bases and J by 4 bases, with 8 bases between the two germline ends. In germline, CDR1 is SGHAT, CDR2 FQNNGV. The CDR3 runs 12 residues.

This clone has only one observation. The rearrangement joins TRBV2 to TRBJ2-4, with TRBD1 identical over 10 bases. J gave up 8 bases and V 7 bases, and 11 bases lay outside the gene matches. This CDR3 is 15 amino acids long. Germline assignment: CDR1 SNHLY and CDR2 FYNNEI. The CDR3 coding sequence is TGTGCCAGCACCGCTTCCGGGACAGGGGTCGACATTCAGTACTTC. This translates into CASTASGTGVDIQYF.